One and the same sample provided the 17 T cell receptor beta chains below, sequenced in a study of CD8+CD57+ T cells in acquired aplastic anemia. Researchers used genomic DNA as the template to profile TCR beta VDJ and CDR3. TCRdb re-called the reads with MiXCR, one entry per CDR3 protein. The sample has roughly 290,000 distinct CDR3 sequences, roughly 53% seen once; the top ten hold roughly 1.3%. By flow cytometry, patients selected for sequencing had shown an expansion of CD8+CD57+ cells. Sequenced sample: sorted CD4+, CD8+, or CD8+CD57+ T cells (not recorded which) from PBMCs. These receptors were collected from a human donor with aplastic anemia.

The chain joins TRBV20-1 to TRBJ1-1; D is possibly TRBD1 (5 bases). The CDR3 is made up of 15 amino acids. Trimming pared 2 bases from V and 4 bases from J, leaving 17 bases between. The V gene's germline CDR1 is DFQATT and CDR2 SNEGSKA (reference sequence). CDR3 protein: CSARKRGAEGTEAFF. The CDR3 DNA sequence: TGCAGTGCTAGAAAAAGAGGGGCGGAGGGCACTGAAGCTTTCTTT.

To note about this clonotype: In this CDR3 the conserved last residue, phenylalanine or tryptophan, is missing, so a read error is likely. The chain employs TRBV29-1 and TRBJ2-5; D is ambiguous. Germline lookup yields CDR1 SQVTM and CDR2 ANQGSEA. The CDR3 totals 11 residues. Deletions cut 0 bases from V and 5 bases from J, with 4 bases between. CDR3 amino acids: CSVEDRETQYL. The CDR3 nucleotides are TGCAGCGTTGAAGATCGGGAGACCCAGTACTTA.

This clonotype was seen only a few times. The CDR3, as DNA: TGTGCCACCAGCAGAGACAGGTCTGGATACTATGGCTACACCTTC. Translated, it gives CATSRDRSGYYGYTF. V gene TRBV15 combines with J gene TRBJ1-2; unclear D gene. The CDR3 has 15 residues. Germline V gives CDR1 LNHNV, CDR2 YYDKDF (reference sequence). V was shortened by 0 bases and J by 3 bases, with 11 bases between the two germline ends.

Concerning this clonotype itself: Here the CDR3 omits its conserved ending phenylalanine or tryptophan, so a read error is the likely source. The chain carries TRBV5-1 and TRBJ2-7; tentative D call: TRBD1 (6 bases). The CDR3 runs to 14 residues. CDR1 and CDR2 (germline): SGHRS, YFSETQ. The V gene lost 3 bases and the J gene lost 0 bases, with 10 bases spanning the gap. The CDR3 sequence is CASSSDRSSYEQYL. The CDR3, as DNA: TGCGCCAGCAGCTCAGACAGGTCCTCCTACGAGCAGTACCTC.

The CDR3 DNA sequence: TGTGCCAGTAGTTCACTAGCGGGAGGGGACAACGAGCAGTACTTC. Encoded protein: CASSSLAGGDNEQYF. J is TRBJ2-7 and V is TRBV19; 13 bases are shared with TRBD2. The V and J ends lost 5 bases and 5 bases, in that order; junction bases with no gene match: 6. Per germline, CDR1 LNHDA and CDR2 SQIVND (reference sequence). The CDR3 length is 15 residues. The full variable domain, with the rest looked up from reference TRBV19 and TRBJ2-7, is DGGITQSPKYLFRKEGQNVTLSCEQNLNHDAMYWYRQDPGQGLRLIYYSQIVNDFQKGDIAEGYSVSREKKESFPLTVTSAQKNPTAFYLCASSSLAGGDNEQYFGPGTRLTVT.

The CDR3 DNA follows: TGCGCCAGCAGCTTTGACCTCCTAGCGAATGAGCAGTTCTTC. It codes for CASSFDLLANEQFF. The J gene is TRBJ2-1, the V gene TRBV5-1; D perhaps matches TRBD2 (6 bases). The CDR3 has 14 amino acids. In germline, CDR1 is SGHRS, CDR2 YFSETQ. Trimming took 2 bases from V and 7 from J, leaving 13 bases between them.

The V and J genes are TRBV2 and TRBJ1-5, with 7 positions matching TRBD1. This CDR3 region has 14 residues. Germline CDR1 reads SNHLY; CDR2 reads FYNNEI. Trimming cost V 4 bases and J 3 bases; bases outside gene matches: 3. Here the CDR3 DNA reads TGTGCCAGCAGTGTGGGACAGTTCAATCAGCCCCAGCATTTT. This encodes CASSVGQFNQPQHF.

Details on this clonotype: Being one base from a much bigger clone, this may be a read error. The V gene is TRBV3-1, the J gene TRBJ2-1; TRBD1 matches 10 bases. Looked up from germline, CDR1 is LGHDT and CDR2 is YNNKEL (reference sequence). V dropped 4 bases and J dropped 3; count of bases not matched to a gene: 6. CDR3 size: 16 residues. CDR3 sequence reads: CASSRSGTGVYNEQFF. In DNA, the CDR3 is TGTGCCAGCAGCCGATCCGGGACAGGGGTCTACAATGAGCAGTTCTTC.

The chain joins TRBV7-8 to TRBJ1-6; no reliable D call. V gave up 5 bases and J gave up 5 bases, with 13 bases separating them. This CDR3 has 15 amino acids. CDR1 and CDR2 (germline): SGHVS, FQNEAQ. The CDR3 nucleotides read TGTGCCAGCAGCCTACGGGCCGGCGATAATTCACCCCTCCACTTT. Translated, it gives CASSLRAGDNSPLHF. Together with reference TRBV7-8 and TRBJ1-6, the CDR3 gives the full variable domain: GAGVSQSPRYKVAKRGQDVALRCDPISGHVSLFWYQQALGQGPEFLTYFQNEAQLDKSGLPSDRFFAERPEGSVSTLKIQRTQQEDSAVYLCASSLRAGDNSPLHFGNGTRLTVT.

This chain uses TRBV14 with TRBJ1-2; no reliable D call. The V gene's germline CDR1 is SGHDN and CDR2 FVKESK. The CDR3 runs 14 residues. V lost 2 bases and J 5 bases, leaving 12 bases between the germline ends. This CDR3 reads CASSQSGLRYGYTF. The CDR3 DNA sequence: TGTGCCAGCAGCCAAAGCGGACTGAGATATGGCTACACCTTC.

The chain joins TRBV7-9 to TRBJ2-3; 9 bases are a match to TRBD2. V was clipped by 5 bases and J by 4 bases; unmatched bases: 7. Germline V gene sequence: CDR1 SEHNR, CDR2 FQNEAQ (reference sequence). The CDR3 loop spans 15 amino acids. CDR3 protein: CASSRSGSEADTQYF. CDR3 bases: TGTGCCAGCAGCCGTAGCGGGAGTGAGGCAGATACGCAGTATTTT.

The chain uses TRBV20-1 and TRBJ1-3, with D possibly being TRBD1 (6 bases). V lost 5 bases and J lost 8, with 25 bases in between. Per germline, CDR1 DFQATT and CDR2 SNEGSKA (reference sequence). The CDR3 is 16 amino acids. The CDR3 here is CSASQGTLGYGYTIYF. The CDR3, as DNA: TGCAGTGCTTCCCAGGGGACGCTAGGCTATGGCTACACCATATATTTT.

With respect to this clonotype: It may be a read error: a sequence one base away is much more abundant. The J gene is TRBJ2-7, the V gene TRBV7-3; 12 bases line up with TRBD2. TRBJ2-1 explains the end of the DNA better; the J call may be wrong. Germline CDR1 reads SGHTA; CDR2 reads FQGTGA. The CDR3 is made up of 16 amino acids. In DNA, the CDR3 is TGTGCCGGCAGCCCCTCTAGCGGGGGGGGGTACAATGAGCAGTTCTTC. Its translation is CAGSPSSGGGYNEQFF.

This clonotype was observed a few times. V and J are TRBV10-3 and TRBJ2-3; either TRBD1 or TRBD2 may fit D (6 bases each). Germline V gene lookup returns CDR1 ENHRY and CDR2 SYGVKD. The ends were cut back, 3 bases at V and 5 bases at J, with 12 bases in the middle. This CDR3 has 14 residues. The CDR3: CAISDGGPGDTQYF. The CDR3 coding sequence is TGTGCCATCAGTGATGGGGGGCCGGGAGATACGCAGTATTTT.

The J gene is TRBJ1-2, the V gene TRBV6-2 or TRBV6-3, with D hard to call. Germline CDR1 is MNHEY and CDR2 is SVGEGT. This CDR3 has 14 residues. Trimming shortened V by 6 bases and J by 0 bases, and 11 bases separated the two germline ends. CDR3 in DNA: TGTGCCAGCAGAAAGTCAGGTTCTAACTATGGCTACACCTTC. Its protein is CASRKSGSNYGYTF.

The sample holds many counts of this clonotype. The CDR3 DNA sequence: TGCGCCAGCAGCCATTGGACTAGCGGGGAGTCCCCACAAGAGACCCAGTACTTC. Protein: CASSHWTSGESPQETQYF. V and J are TRBV4-1 and TRBJ2-5, with TRBD2 identical over 12 bases. The length of the CDR3 is 18 residues. Germline trimming cut 3 bases from V and 2 bases from J; bases unmatched to any gene: 10. Germline CDR1 MGHRA, CDR2 YSYEKL.

This chain uses TRBV15 with TRBJ1-1, with D perhaps matching TRBD1 (6 bases). The CDR3 length is 13 residues. V dropped 0 bases and J dropped 11 bases, with 13 bases sitting between them. The germline V gene has CDR1 LNHNV and CDR2 YYDKDF (reference sequence). CDR3 loop: CATSRDLDSGAFF. In DNA, the CDR3 is TGTGCCACCAGCAGAGATCTGGACAGTGGGGCTTTCTTT.